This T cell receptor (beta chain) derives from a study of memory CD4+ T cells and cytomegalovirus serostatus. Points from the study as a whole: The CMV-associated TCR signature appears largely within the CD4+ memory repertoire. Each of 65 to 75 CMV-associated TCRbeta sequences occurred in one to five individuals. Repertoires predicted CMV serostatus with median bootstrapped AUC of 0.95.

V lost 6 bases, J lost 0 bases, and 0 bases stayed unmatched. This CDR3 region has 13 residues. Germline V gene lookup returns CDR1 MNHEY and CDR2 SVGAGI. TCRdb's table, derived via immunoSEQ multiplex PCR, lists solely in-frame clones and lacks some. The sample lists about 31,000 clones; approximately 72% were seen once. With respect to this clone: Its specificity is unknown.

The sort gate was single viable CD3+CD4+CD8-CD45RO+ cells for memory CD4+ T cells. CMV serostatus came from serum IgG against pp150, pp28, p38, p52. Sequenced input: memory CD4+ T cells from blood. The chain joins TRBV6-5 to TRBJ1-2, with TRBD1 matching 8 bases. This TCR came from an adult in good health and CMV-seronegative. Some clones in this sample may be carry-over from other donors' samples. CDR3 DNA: TGTGCCAGCAGACAGGGGGCTAACTATGGCTACACCTTC. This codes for CASRQGANYGYTF.